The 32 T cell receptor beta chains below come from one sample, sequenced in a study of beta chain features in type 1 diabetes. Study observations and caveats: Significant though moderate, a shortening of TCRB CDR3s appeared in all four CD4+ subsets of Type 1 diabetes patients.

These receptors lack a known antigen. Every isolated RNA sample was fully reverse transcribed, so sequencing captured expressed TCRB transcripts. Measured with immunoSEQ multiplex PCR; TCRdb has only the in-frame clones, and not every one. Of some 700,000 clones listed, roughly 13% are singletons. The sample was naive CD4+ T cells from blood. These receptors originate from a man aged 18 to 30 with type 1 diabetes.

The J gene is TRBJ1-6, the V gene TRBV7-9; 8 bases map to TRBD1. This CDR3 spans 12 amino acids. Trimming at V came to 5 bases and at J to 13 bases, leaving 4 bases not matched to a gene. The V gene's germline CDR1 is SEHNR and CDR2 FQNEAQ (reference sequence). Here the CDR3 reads CASSIDRGPLHF. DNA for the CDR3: TGTGCCAGCAGCATCGACAGGGGTCCCCTCCACTTT.

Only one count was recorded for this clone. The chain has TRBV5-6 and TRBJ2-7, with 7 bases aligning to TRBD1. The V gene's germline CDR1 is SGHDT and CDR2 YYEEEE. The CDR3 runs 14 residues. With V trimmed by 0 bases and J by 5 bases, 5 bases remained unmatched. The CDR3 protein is CASSLAGGSHEQYF. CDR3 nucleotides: TGTGCCAGCAGCTTGGCAGGGGGTAGCCACGAGCAGTACTTC.

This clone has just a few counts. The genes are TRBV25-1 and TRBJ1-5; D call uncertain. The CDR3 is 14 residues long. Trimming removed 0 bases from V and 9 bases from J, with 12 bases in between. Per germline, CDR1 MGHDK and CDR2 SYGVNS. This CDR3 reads CASSEYRTVSPQHF. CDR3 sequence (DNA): TGTGCCAGCAGTGAATACCGAACGGTTTCGCCCCAGCATTTT.

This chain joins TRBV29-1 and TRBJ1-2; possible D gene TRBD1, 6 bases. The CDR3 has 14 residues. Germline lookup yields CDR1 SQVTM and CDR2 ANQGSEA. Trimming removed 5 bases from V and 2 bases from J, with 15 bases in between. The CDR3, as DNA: TGCAGCGTTCCAAAGGGGGGAGGGAACTATGGCTACACCTTC. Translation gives CSVPKGGGNYGYTF.

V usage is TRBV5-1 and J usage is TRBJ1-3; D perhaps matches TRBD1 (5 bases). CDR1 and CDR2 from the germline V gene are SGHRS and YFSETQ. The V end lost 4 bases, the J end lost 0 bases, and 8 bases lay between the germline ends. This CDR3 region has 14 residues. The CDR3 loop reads CASSRGASGNTIYF. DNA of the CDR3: TGCGCCAGCAGCCGCGGGGCCTCTGGAAACACCATATATTTT. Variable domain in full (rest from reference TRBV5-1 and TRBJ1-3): KAGVTQTPRYLIKTRGQQVTLSCSPISGHRSVSWYQQTPGQGLQFLFEYFSETQRNKGNFPGRFSGRQFSNSRSEMNVSTLELGDSALYLCASSRGASGNTIYFGEGSWLTVV.

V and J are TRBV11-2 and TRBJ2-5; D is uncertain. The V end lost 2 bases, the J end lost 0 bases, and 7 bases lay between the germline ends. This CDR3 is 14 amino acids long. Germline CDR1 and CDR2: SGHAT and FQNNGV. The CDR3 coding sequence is TGTGCCAGCAGCTTATCGTTGGACCAAGAGACCCAGTACTTC. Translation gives CASSLSLDQETQYF. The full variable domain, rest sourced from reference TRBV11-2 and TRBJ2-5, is EAGVAQSPRYKIIEKRQSVAFWCNPISGHATLYWYQQILGQGPKLLIQFQNNGVVDDSQLPKDRFSAERLKGVDSTLKIQPAKLEDSAVYLCASSLSLDQETQYFGPGTRLLVL.

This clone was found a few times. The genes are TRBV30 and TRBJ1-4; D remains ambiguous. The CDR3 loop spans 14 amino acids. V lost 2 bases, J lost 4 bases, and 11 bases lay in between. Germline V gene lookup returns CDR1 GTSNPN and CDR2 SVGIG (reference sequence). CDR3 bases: TGTGCCTGGAGTTCGACAAGGGATAATGAAAAACTGTTTTTT. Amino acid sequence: CAWSSTRDNEKLFF. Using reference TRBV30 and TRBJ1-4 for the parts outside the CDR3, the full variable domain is SQTIHQWPATLVQPVGSPLSLECTVEGTSNPNLYWYRQAAGRGLQLLFYSVGIGQISSEVPQNLSASRPQDRQFILSSKKLLLSDSGFYLCAWSSTRDNEKLFFGSGTQLSVL.

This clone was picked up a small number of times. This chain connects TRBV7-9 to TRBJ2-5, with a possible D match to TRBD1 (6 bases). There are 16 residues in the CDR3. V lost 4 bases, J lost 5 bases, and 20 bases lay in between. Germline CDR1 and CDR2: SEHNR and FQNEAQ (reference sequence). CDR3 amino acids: CASSSNIQGLGETQYF. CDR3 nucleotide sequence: TGTGCCAGCAGCTCCAACATACAGGGTCTGGGGGAGACCCAGTACTTC. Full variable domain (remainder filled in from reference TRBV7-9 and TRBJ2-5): DTGVSQNPRHKITKRGQNVTFRCDPISEHNRLYWYRQTLGQGPEFLTYFQNEAQLEKSRLLSDRFSAERPKGSFSTLEIQRTEQGDSAMYLCASSSNIQGLGETQYFGPGTRLLVL.

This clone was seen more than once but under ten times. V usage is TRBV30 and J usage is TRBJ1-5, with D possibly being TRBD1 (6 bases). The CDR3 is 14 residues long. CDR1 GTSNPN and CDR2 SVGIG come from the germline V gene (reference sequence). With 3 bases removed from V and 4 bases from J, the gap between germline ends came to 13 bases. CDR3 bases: TGTGCCTGGAGCGATACAGGGTTGAATCAGCCCCAGCATTTT. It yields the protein CAWSDTGLNQPQHF. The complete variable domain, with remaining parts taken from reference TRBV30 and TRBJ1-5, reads SQTIHQWPATLVQPVGSPLSLECTVEGTSNPNLYWYRQAAGRGLQLLFYSVGIGQISSEVPQNLSASRPQDRQFILSSKKLLLSDSGFYLCAWSDTGLNQPQHFGDGTRLSIL.

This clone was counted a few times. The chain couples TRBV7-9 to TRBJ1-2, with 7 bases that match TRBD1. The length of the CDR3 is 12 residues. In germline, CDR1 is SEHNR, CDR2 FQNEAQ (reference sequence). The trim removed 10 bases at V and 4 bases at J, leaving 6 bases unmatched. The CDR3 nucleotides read TGTGCCACCGCCGGGACAGTCTATGGCTACACCTTC. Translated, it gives CATAGTVYGYTF.

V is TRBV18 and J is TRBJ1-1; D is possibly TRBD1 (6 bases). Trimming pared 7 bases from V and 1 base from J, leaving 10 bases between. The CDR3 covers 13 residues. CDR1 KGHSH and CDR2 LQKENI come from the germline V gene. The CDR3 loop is CASLEGGNTEAFF. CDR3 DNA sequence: TGTGCCAGCTTGGAGGGGGGGAACACTGAAGCTTTCTTT.

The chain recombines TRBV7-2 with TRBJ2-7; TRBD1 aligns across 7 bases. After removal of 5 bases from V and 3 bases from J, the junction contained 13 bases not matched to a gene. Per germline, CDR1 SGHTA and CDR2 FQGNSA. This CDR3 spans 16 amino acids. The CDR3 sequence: CASSPDRDPSVYEQYF. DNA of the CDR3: TGTGCCAGCAGCCCCGACAGGGACCCCTCCGTCTACGAGCAGTACTTC.

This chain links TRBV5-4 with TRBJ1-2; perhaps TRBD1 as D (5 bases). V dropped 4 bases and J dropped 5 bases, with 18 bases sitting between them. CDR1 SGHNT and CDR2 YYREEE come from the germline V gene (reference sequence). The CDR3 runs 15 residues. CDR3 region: CASSRLGTLGYGYTF. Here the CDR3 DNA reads TGTGCCAGCAGCCGACTCGGGACCCTGGGGTATGGCTACACCTTC. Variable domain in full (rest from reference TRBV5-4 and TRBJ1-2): ETGVTQSPTHLIKTRGQQVTLRCSSQSGHNTVSWYQQALGQGPQFIFQYYREEENGRGNFPPRFSGLQFPNYSSELNVNALELDDSALYLCASSRLGTLGYGYTFGSGTRLTVV.

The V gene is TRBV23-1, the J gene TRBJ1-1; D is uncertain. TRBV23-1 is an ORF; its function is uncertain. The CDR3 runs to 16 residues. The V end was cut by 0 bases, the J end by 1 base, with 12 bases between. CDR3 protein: CASSQSSGGPNTEAFF. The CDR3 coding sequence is TGCGCCAGCAGTCAATCGAGCGGAGGCCCGAACACTGAAGCTTTCTTT.

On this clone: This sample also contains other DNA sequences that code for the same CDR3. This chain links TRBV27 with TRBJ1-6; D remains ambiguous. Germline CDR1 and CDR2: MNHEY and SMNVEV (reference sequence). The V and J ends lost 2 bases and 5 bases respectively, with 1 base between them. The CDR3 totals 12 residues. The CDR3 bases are TGTGCCAGCAGTTTAAATAATTCACCCCTCCACTTT. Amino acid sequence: CASSLNNSPLHF.

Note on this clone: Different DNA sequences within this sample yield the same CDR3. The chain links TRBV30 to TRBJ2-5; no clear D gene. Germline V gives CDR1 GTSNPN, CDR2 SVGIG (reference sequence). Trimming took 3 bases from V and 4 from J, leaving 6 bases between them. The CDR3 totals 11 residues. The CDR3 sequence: CAWSPGETQYF. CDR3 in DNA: TGTGCCTGGAGCCCGGGAGAGACCCAGTACTTC.

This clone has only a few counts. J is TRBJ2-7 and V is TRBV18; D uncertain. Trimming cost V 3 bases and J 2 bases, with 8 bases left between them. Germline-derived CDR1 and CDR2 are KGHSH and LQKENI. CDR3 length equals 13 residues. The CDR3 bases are TGTGCCAGCTCACCTCGGGCCGCCTACGAGCAGTACTTC. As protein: CASSPRAAYEQYF. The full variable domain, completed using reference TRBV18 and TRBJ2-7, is NAGVMQNPRHLVRRRGQEARLRCSPMKGHSHVYWYRQLPEEGLKFMVYLQKENIIDESGMPKERFSAEFPKEGPSILRIQQVVRGDSAAYFCASSPRAAYEQYFGPGTRLTVT.

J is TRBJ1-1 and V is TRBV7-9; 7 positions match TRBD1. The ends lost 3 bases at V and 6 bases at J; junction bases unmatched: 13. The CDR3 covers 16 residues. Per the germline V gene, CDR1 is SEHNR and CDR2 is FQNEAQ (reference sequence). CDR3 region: CASSFRDSPLGPEAFF. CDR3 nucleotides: TGTGCCAGCAGCTTTAGGGACAGTCCGCTTGGCCCTGAAGCTTTCTTT.

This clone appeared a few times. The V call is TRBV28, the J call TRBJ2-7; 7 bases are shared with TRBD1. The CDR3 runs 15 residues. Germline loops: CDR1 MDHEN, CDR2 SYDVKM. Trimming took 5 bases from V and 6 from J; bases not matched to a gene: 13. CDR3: CASSPADRSPIEQYF. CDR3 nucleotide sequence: TGTGCCAGCAGTCCCGCGGACAGGTCTCCGATCGAGCAGTACTTC.

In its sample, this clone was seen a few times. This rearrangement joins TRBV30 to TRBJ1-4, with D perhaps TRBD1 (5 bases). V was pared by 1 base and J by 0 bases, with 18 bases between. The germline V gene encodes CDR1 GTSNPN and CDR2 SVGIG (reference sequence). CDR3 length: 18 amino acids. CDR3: CAWSGPWGTSATNEKLFF. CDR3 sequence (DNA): TGTGCCTGGAGTGGGCCGTGGGGCACCAGTGCAACTAATGAAAAACTGTTTTTT.

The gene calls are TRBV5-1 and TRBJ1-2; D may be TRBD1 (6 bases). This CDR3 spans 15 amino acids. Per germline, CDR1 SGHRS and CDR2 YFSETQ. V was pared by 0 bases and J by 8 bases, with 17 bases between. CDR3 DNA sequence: TGCGCCAGCAGCTTGGAGGGCGACGGGGGGCCCGGCTACACCTTC. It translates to CASSLEGDGGPGYTF.

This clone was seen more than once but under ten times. CDR3 bases: TGCGCCATGGGGGTACGACAGGGGAGGACAACTAATGAAAAACTGTTTTTT. Translated: CAMGVRQGRTTNEKLFF. V usage is TRBV23-1 and J usage is TRBJ1-4, with 8 bases that match TRBD1. TRBV23-1 falls under the ORF class, with uncertain function. There are 17 residues in the CDR3. Trimming at V came to 10 bases and at J to 0 bases, leaving 13 bases not matched to a gene.

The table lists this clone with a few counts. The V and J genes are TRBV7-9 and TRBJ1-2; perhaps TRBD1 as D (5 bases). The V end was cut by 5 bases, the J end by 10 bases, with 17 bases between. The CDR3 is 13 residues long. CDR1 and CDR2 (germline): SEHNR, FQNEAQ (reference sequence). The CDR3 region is CASSLSGLGNYTF. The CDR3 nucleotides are TGTGCCAGCAGCCTCTCAGGGCTGGGCAACTACACCTTC.

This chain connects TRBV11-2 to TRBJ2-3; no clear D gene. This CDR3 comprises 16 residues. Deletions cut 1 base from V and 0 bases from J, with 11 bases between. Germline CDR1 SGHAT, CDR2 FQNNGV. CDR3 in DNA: TGTGCCAGCAGCTTAGTTACAGCCTCTAGCACAGATACGCAGTATTTT. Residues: CASSLVTASSTDTQYF.

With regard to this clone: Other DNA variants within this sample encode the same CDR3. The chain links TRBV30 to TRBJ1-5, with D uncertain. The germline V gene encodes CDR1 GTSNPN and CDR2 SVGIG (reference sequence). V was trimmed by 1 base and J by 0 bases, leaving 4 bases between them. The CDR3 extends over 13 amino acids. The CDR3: CAWSANSNQPQHF. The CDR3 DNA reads TGTGCCTGGAGTGCAAATAGCAATCAGCCCCAGCATTTT. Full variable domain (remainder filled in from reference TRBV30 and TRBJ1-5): SQTIHQWPATLVQPVGSPLSLECTVEGTSNPNLYWYRQAAGRGLQLLFYSVGIGQISSEVPQNLSASRPQDRQFILSSKKLLLSDSGFYLCAWSANSNQPQHFGDGTRLSIL.

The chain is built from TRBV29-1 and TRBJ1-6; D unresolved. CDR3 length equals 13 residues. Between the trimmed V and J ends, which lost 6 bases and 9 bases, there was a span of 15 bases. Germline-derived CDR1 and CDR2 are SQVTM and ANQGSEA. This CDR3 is CSVAGRLGSPLHF. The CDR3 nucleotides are TGCAGCGTCGCCGGACGACTGGGTTCACCCCTCCACTTT.

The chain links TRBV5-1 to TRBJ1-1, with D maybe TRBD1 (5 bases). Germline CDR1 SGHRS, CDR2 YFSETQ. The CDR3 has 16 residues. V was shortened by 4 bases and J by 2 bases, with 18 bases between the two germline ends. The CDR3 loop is CASSPSGRATNTEAFF. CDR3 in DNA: TGCGCCAGCAGCCCAAGCGGCAGGGCGACTAACACTGAAGCTTTCTTT.

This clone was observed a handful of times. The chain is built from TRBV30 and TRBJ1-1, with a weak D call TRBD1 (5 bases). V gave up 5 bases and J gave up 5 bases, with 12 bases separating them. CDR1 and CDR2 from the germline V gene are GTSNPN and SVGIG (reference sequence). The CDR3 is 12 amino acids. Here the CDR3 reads CAWQGFWTEAFF. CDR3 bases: TGTGCCTGGCAGGGTTTTTGGACTGAAGCTTTCTTT.

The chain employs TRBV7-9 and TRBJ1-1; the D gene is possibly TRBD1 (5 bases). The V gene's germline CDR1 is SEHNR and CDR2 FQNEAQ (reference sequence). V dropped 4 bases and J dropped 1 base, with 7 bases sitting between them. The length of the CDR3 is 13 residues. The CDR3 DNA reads TGTGCCAGCAGCTGGCAGGGGAACACTGAAGCTTTCTTT. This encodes CASSWQGNTEAFF.

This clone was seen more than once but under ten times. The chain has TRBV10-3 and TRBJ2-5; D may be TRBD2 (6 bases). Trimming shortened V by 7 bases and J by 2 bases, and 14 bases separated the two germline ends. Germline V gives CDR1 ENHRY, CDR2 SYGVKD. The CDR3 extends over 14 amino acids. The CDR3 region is CAINPAGPQETQYF. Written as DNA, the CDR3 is TGTGCCATCAATCCCGCGGGACCACAAGAGACCCAGTACTTC.

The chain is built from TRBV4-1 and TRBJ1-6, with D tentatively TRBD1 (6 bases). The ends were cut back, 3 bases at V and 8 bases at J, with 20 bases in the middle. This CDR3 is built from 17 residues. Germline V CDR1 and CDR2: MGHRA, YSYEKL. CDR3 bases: TGCGCCAGCAGCCACGCTTACCTGGGACAATCTGATTCACCCCTCCACTTT. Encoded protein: CASSHAYLGQSDSPLHF.

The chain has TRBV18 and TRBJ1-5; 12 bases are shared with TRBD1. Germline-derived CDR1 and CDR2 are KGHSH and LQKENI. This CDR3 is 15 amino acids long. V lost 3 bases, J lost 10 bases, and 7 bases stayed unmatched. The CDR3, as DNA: TGTGCCAGCTCACCGGGACAGGGGGCTGAGCGTCCCCAGCATTTT. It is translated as CASSPGQGAERPQHF.